One and the same sample provided the 29 T cell receptor beta chains below, sequenced in a study of human T cells and chemical hapten exposure. As to time point: patch test 2, 6 weeks after DPC sensitization. The treatment was: therapeutic diphenylcyclopropenone sensitization with weekly scalp DPC. TCRdb redid the calling of the RACE reads with MiXCR, one entry per CDR3 protein. The data contain hundreds of thousands of distinct CDR3 sequences, more than 5% of them singletons. The material sequenced was whole blood, taken in connection with sensitization to the hapten diphenylcyclopropenone (DPC). Every receptor here comes from a woman aged 18-29 years with alopecia areata. Some clones in this sample may be carry-over from other donors' samples.

This clonotype was counted a few times. The gene calls are TRBV3-1 and TRBJ1-6; D unclear. Looked up from germline, CDR1 is LGHDT and CDR2 is YNNKEL (reference sequence). The ends were cut back, 2 bases at V and 4 bases at J, with 3 bases in the middle. CDR3 length: 13 amino acids. CDR3: CASSQQYNSPLHF. CDR3 DNA sequence: TGTGCCAGCAGCCAACAATATAATTCACCCCTCCACTTT. The variable domain in full, completed from reference TRBV3-1 and TRBJ1-6, reads DTAVSQTPKYLVTQMGNDKSIKCEQNLGHDTMYWYKQDSKKFLKIMFSYNNKELIINETVPNRFSPKSPDKAHLNLHINSLELGDSAVYFCASSQQYNSPLHFGNGTRLTVT.

At least ten counts were recorded for this clonotype. This chain's CDR3 is CASSQVGGGYEAFF. CDR3 bases: TGCGCCAGCAGCCAAGTCGGAGGGGGCTATGAAGCTTTCTTT. The chain employs TRBV4-3 and TRBJ1-1; TRBD1 agrees at 7 bases. The ends lost 1 base at V and 7 bases at J; junction bases unmatched: 6. The germline CDR1 and CDR2 sequences are LGHNA and YSLEER. The CDR3 has 14 residues.

This clonotype occurred a few times. The V gene is TRBV5-4, the J gene TRBJ2-5; D ambiguous. With 2 bases removed from V and 5 bases from J, the gap between germline ends came to 10 bases. The CDR3 loop spans 13 amino acids. The germline gives CDR1 SGHNT, CDR2 YYREEE (reference sequence). The CDR3 loop is CASSLPQSETQYF. In DNA, the CDR3 is TGTGCCAGCAGCTTACCCCAGTCCGAGACCCAGTACTTC.

This clonotype was seen a few times. The V call is TRBV11-2, the J call TRBJ2-6, with no clear D. Germline CDR1 reads SGHAT; CDR2 reads FQNNGV. V lost 5 bases and J lost 2, with 7 bases in between. This CDR3 has 14 residues. The CDR3 DNA reads as TGTGCCAGCAGCCCCGGCCCTGGGGCCAACGTCCTGACTTTC. Encoded protein: CASSPGPGANVLTF.

This clonotype was counted many times. The genes are TRBV18 and TRBJ2-6; TRBD1 might be the D (6 bases). The CDR3 length is 15 residues. Germline V gene sequence: CDR1 KGHSH, CDR2 LQKENI. V shed 6 bases and J shed 6 bases, with 15 bases lying between them. In DNA, the CDR3 is TGTGCCAGCTCGAGAGAGGGGGTACAGGCCAACGTCCTGACTTTC. Encoded protein: CASSREGVQANVLTF.

This clonotype showed up many times. The chain combines TRBV6-2 or TRBV6-3 with TRBJ1-5; D gene uncertain. The CDR3 has 16 amino acids. V shed 2 bases and J shed 7 bases, with 18 bases lying between them. Looked up from germline, CDR1 is MNHEY and CDR2 is SVGEGT. The DNA of the CDR3 is TGTGCCAGCAGTTACGGAGAGACACTGCTACGGCAGCCCCAGCATTTT. This translates into CASSYGETLLRQPQHF.

This rearrangement joins TRBV20-1 to TRBJ1-5; a possible D gene is TRBD1 (5 bases). Deletions cut 1 base from V and 4 bases from J, with 11 bases between. The germline V gene has CDR1 DFQATT and CDR2 SNEGSKA (reference sequence). The CDR3 has 14 amino acids. DNA of the CDR3: TGCAGTGCTAGAGGTGGGGCTGGGAATCAGCCCCAGCATTTT. The encoded protein is CSARGGAGNQPQHF.

There are many counts of this clonotype. The chain combines TRBV29-1 with TRBJ1-3; unclear D gene. Germline V lookup: CDR1 SQVTM, CDR2 ANQGSEA. Deletions cut 7 bases from V and 0 bases from J, with 10 bases between. The CDR3 has 13 amino acids. The DNA of the CDR3 is TGCAGCGCCGGGGAGCTCTCTGGAAACACCATATATTTT. It codes for CSAGELSGNTIYF.

This chain uses TRBV6-2 or TRBV6-3 with TRBJ1-2; D remains ambiguous. The germline V gene encodes CDR1 MNHEY and CDR2 SVGEGT. The V end lost 3 bases, the J end lost 7 bases, and 24 bases lay between the germline ends. CDR3 length equals 17 residues. Written as DNA, the CDR3 is TGTGCCAGCAGTTATTTCCATGGTGGTGCCCTGGGGTCTGGCTACACCTTC. It encodes CASSYFHGGALGSGYTF.

J is TRBJ2-5 and V is TRBV6-2 or TRBV6-3; no clear D. This CDR3 region has 11 residues. CDR1 and CDR2 (germline): MNHEY, SVGEGT. Trimming left V 6 bases short and J 10 bases short, with 12 bases between. The CDR3 bases are TGTGCCAGCAGCCCACCATTTTGCCAGTACTTC. Amino acid sequence: CASSPPFCQYF.

A few counts support this clonotype. The chain is built from TRBV25-1 and TRBJ1-6; TRBD1 matches 7 bases. The CDR3 length is 15 residues. CDR1 is MGHDK, CDR2 SYGVNS, per germline. V lost 1 base, J lost 3 bases, and 0 bases stayed unmatched. DNA for the CDR3: TGTGCCAGCAGTGAATGGACAGGCTATAATTCACCCCTCCACTTT. This translates into CASSEWTGYNSPLHF.

This clonotype has a count of ten or more. The genes are TRBV12-3 or TRBV12-4 and TRBJ1-2; D unclear. V lost 6 bases, J lost 4 bases, and 9 bases lay in between. The CDR3 runs to 12 residues. The CDR3 bases are TGTGCCAGCAGCCGGATGCGCTATGGCTACACCTTC. This translates into CASSRMRYGYTF.

The chain joins TRBV11-3 to TRBJ1-5, with a tentative D call TRBD1 (6 bases). V shed 7 bases and J shed 7 bases, with 17 bases lying between them. This CDR3 is 14 amino acids long. Germline CDR1 reads SGHNT; CDR2 reads YENEEA. The CDR3 here is CASITVGGNQPQHF. CDR3 DNA: TGTGCCAGCATCACGGTAGGGGGTAACCAGCCCCAGCATTTT.

At least ten counts were recorded for this clonotype. This chain joins TRBV5-1 and TRBJ2-3; D is unclear. Germline V gives CDR1 SGHRS, CDR2 YFSETQ. Trimming stripped 0 bases from V and 3 bases from J, with 5 bases between. The CDR3 totals 13 residues. CDR3 coding DNA: TGCGCCAGCAGCTTGGAGGGTACAGATACGCAGTATTTT. Encoded protein: CASSLEGTDTQYF.

The chain links TRBV5-1 to TRBJ2-7; 9 nucleotides agree with TRBD2. There are 16 residues in the CDR3. V shed 4 bases, J shed 4 bases, and the junction held 12 bases outside the gene matches. The germline V gene encodes CDR1 SGHRS and CDR2 YFSETQ. In DNA, the CDR3 is TGCGCCAGCAGCCTACTTCCGCCAGCGGGGGGTTACGAGCAGTACTTC. Its protein is CASSLLPPAGGYEQYF.

There are many counts of this clonotype. This chain joins TRBV6-2 or TRBV6-3 and TRBJ1-1; a possible D gene is TRBD1 (5 bases). Trimming took 2 bases from V and 4 from J, leaving 11 bases between them. The CDR3 runs to 14 residues. Germline CDR1 MNHEY, CDR2 SVGEGT. The CDR3: CASSYQGEVTEAFF. The CDR3 nucleotides read TGTGCCAGCAGTTACCAGGGAGAGGTCACTGAAGCTTTCTTT.

This clonotype came up many times. This chain links TRBV29-1 with TRBJ1-1; D remains ambiguous. The CDR3 contains 11 residues. The V and J ends lost 7 bases and 3 bases respectively, with 9 bases between them. Germline-derived CDR1 and CDR2 are SQVTM and ANQGSEA. In DNA, the CDR3 is TGCAGCGCAGAGCCCTACACTGAAGCTTTCTTT. Its protein product is CSAEPYTEAFF.

In this sample, this clonotype turned up many times. The chain joins TRBV7-2 to TRBJ2-1; D gene uncertain. The CDR3 runs to 13 residues. Germline V gene lookup returns CDR1 SGHTA and CDR2 FQGNSA. Trimming left V 0 bases short and J 6 bases short, with 6 bases between. The CDR3 loop reads CASSLAQVNEQFF. The CDR3 DNA sequence: TGTGCCAGCAGCTTAGCGCAAGTCAATGAGCAGTTCTTC.

This clonotype occurred a few times. The chain joins TRBV6-6 to TRBJ1-2; 8 positions agree with TRBD1. The CDR3 is 15 residues long. Germline V CDR1 and CDR2: MNHNY, SVGAGI (reference sequence). J was trimmed by 4 bases and V by 0 bases; bases with no gene match: 4. This CDR3 is CASSYSQGAGYGYTF. In nucleotides, the CDR3 is TGTGCCAGCAGTTACTCGCAGGGGGCAGGCTATGGCTACACCTTC.

This clonotype showed up just a few times. The chain combines TRBV7-9 with TRBJ2-7; D is possibly TRBD2 (6 bases). The germline CDR1 and CDR2 sequences are SEHNR and FQNEAQ (reference sequence). Trimming cost V 6 bases and J 0 bases, with 9 bases left between them. The CDR3 consists of 13 residues. The DNA for the CDR3 is TGTGCCAGCAGGGCGGGGAGCTCCTACGAGCAGTACTTC. Protein product: CASRAGSSYEQYF.

This clonotype was counted at least ten times. This chain links TRBV6-5 with TRBJ2-1; either TRBD1 or TRBD2 may supply D (5 bases each). CDR3 length equals 13 residues. Germline values: CDR1 MNHEY, CDR2 SVGAGI. Trimming shortened V by 6 bases and J by 5 bases, and 11 bases separated the two germline ends. The CDR3 here is CASSGTADNEQFF. The CDR3 DNA is TGTGCCAGCAGCGGGACGGCAGACAATGAGCAGTTCTTC.

This clonotype has more than one count but fewer than ten. This chain joins TRBV6-6 and TRBJ2-5; TRBD2 matches at 8 bases. The CDR3 loop spans 14 amino acids. With 2 bases clipped from V and 7 bases from J, the junction kept 6 bases outside the gene matches. Germline CDR1 is MNHNY and CDR2 is SVGAGI (reference sequence). The chain's CDR3 is CASSYERGMRTQYF. For the CDR3, the DNA is TGTGCCAGCAGTTACGAGCGGGGGATGAGGACCCAGTACTTC.

CDR3 nucleotides: TGCAGTGCGGAGACCAACTACAATGAGCAGTTCTTC. It encodes CSAETNYNEQFF. The genes are TRBV20-1 and TRBJ2-1; D not certain. The V gene's germline CDR1 is DFQATT and CDR2 SNEGSKA (reference sequence). The V end was cut by 6 bases, the J end by 3 bases, with 9 bases between. The CDR3 extends over 12 amino acids.

This clonotype was seen repeatedly, ten times or more. The V call is TRBV4-2, the J call TRBJ1-2; D unclear. V shed 0 bases and J shed 5 bases, with 13 bases lying between them. CDR1 LGHNA and CDR2 YNFKEQ come from the germline V gene. The CDR3 is 15 residues long. The CDR3 loop is CASSQDRAPGYGYTF. The CDR3 nucleotides read TGTGCCAGCAGCCAAGATCGAGCCCCTGGTTATGGCTACACCTTC.

In this sample, this clonotype turned up a few times. The V and J genes are TRBV10-3 and TRBJ2-5, with 9 bases aligning to TRBD1. This CDR3 is built from 16 residues. Germline lookup yields CDR1 ENHRY and CDR2 SYGVKD. Unmatched junction bases numbered 9, after V lost 6 bases and J lost 1 base. The CDR3 loop is CAIRGGSGQGQETQYF. The CDR3 bases are TGTGCCATCAGAGGAGGGTCGGGACAGGGCCAAGAGACCCAGTACTTC.

This clonotype was seen at least ten times. The gene calls are TRBV29-1 and TRBJ2-3; D gene uncertain. In germline, CDR1 is SQVTM, CDR2 ANQGSEA. V was pared by 3 bases and J by 0 bases, with 10 bases between. This CDR3 comprises 14 residues. Written as DNA, the CDR3 is TGCAGCGTTGACCCCAGGTCTAGCACAGATACGCAGTATTTT. This codes for CSVDPRSSTDTQYF.

This clonotype has more than one count but fewer than ten. The CDR3 nucleotides are TGTGCCAGCAGTGTGCAGGTCATGAACACTGAAGCTTTCTTT. It yields the protein CASSVQVMNTEAFF. V usage is TRBV6-1 and J usage is TRBJ1-1; D gene ambiguous. The CDR3 totals 14 residues. Trimming took 4 bases from V and 0 from J, leaving 9 bases between them. The germline gives CDR1 MNHNS, CDR2 SASEGT.

This clonotype was counted many times. The J gene is TRBJ1-1, the V gene TRBV29-1; tentatively, D is TRBD1 (5 bases). The V end lost 3 bases, the J end lost 5 bases, and 16 bases lay between the germline ends. CDR3 length: 14 residues. CDR1 and CDR2 (germline): SQVTM, ANQGSEA. CDR3 sequence (DNA): TGCAGCGTTGATAAGGGTGGGGGGTTTACTGAAGCTTTCTTT. Its protein is CSVDKGGGFTEAFF.

This sequence joins TRBV9 and TRBJ2-7, with TRBD2 matching over 9 bases. The CDR3 contains 16 residues. The germline gives CDR1 SGDLS, CDR2 YYNGEE. The J segment lost 4 bases and the V segment lost 0 bases, leaving 8 bases of the junction unmatched. DNA for the CDR3: TGTGCCAGCAGCGTAGGGGTTTCTAGCGGGGTATACGAGCAGTACTTC. It specifies CASSVGVSSGVYEQYF.